A selection of T cell receptor beta chains follows, all from one sample in a study of siplizumab effects on memory and regulatory T cells. Only in-frame clones appear in the TCRdb table, and some are missing; sequencing was by immunoSEQ multiplex PCR. The table lists more than 6,500 clones, 35% to 40% of them singletons, with about a sixth in the top ten. The antigens these receptors bind are not known. The specimen sequenced was CFSE-low (dividing) CD8+ T cells sorted from an allogeneic mixed lymphocyte reaction. Receptors originate from a human donor in good health; the cells came from an allogeneic mixed lymphocyte reaction. Both conserved end residues are part of each CDR3. The D gene is left open where the match is weak. Clone sizes are given selectively: once, few, many, or a class where the clone is expanded.

j_gene: TRBJ2-2
abundance: once
v_gene: TRBV19
d_gene: TRBD2
CDR3nt: TGTGCCAGTAGTAAAAAGCGGGAGAACACCGGGGAGCTGTTTTTT
CDR3aa: CASSKKRENTGELFF

j_gene: TRBJ1-2
abundance: -
v_gene: TRBV5-1
d_gene: -
CDR3nt: TGCGCCAGCAGTCTCGAGGACTATGGCTACACCTTC
CDR3aa: CASSLEDYGYTF

j_gene: TRBJ2-5
abundance: medium-sized
v_gene: TRBV18
d_gene: -
CDR3nt: TGTGCCAGCTCACCAATGGAGGATGTCCAAGAGACCCAGTACTTC
CDR3aa: CASSPMEDVQETQYF

j_gene: TRBJ2-2
abundance: -
v_gene: TRBV10-3
d_gene: TRBD1
CDR3nt: TGTGCCATCAGTGAAGCCTGGACAGGGGAAAACACCGGGGAGCTGTTTTTT
CDR3aa: CAISEAWTGENTGELFF

j_gene: TRBJ1-1
abundance: -
v_gene: TRBV29-1
d_gene: -
CDR3nt: TGCAGCGTTGAATTGCAGGGCACCGAAGCTTTCTTT
CDR3aa: CSVELQGTEAFF

j_gene: TRBJ2-1
abundance: -
v_gene: TRBV7-3
d_gene: TRBD2
CDR3nt: TGTGCCAGCAGCTTAAGCGGTACTAGCGGGAGCCACCGGTACAATGAGCAGTTCTTC
CDR3aa: CASSLSGTSGSHRYNEQFF

j_gene: TRBJ2-2
abundance: few
v_gene: TRBV27
d_gene: -
CDR3nt: TGTGCCAGCAGTTCGCTAGCGACCGGGGAGCTGTTTTTT
CDR3aa: CASSSLATGELFF

j_gene: TRBJ2-1
abundance: few
v_gene: TRBV28
d_gene: -
CDR3nt: TGTGCCAGCTCTGACCGGAGCTCCTACAATGAGCAGTTCTTC
CDR3aa: CASSDRSSYNEQFF

j_gene: TRBJ2-1
abundance: -
v_gene: TRBV5-8
d_gene: -
CDR3nt: TGTGCCAGCAGCTTGCTTAGCCCAGAGCAGTTCTTC
CDR3aa: CASSLLSPEQFF

j_gene: TRBJ2-1
abundance: medium-sized
v_gene: TRBV4-1
d_gene: -
CDR3nt: TGCGCCAGCAGCCAAGCTCCGGTCGCGGGTAATGAGCAGTTCTTC
CDR3aa: CASSQAPVAGNEQFF

j_gene: TRBJ2-1
abundance: -
v_gene: TRBV6-5
d_gene: -
CDR3nt: TGTGCCAGCAGTTACTCTTCGTACGGTGAGCAGTTCTTC
CDR3aa: CASSYSSYGEQFF

j_gene: TRBJ2-3
abundance: few
v_gene: TRBV4-1
d_gene: TRBD2
CDR3nt: TGCGCCAGCAGCCAGGTGCTTGGTAGCGGGAATTTGGGTACGCAGTATTTT
CDR3aa: CASSQVLGSGNLGTQYF

j_gene: TRBJ2-1
abundance: few
v_gene: TRBV19
d_gene: -
CDR3nt: TGTGCCAGTAGTATGGTAATCGGGAGCTCCTACAATGAGCAGTTCTTC
CDR3aa: CASSMVIGSSYNEQFF

j_gene: TRBJ2-7
abundance: medium-sized
v_gene: TRBV7-9
d_gene: -
CDR3nt: TGTGCCAGCAGCCCGGAGCTCTACGAGCAGTACTTC
CDR3aa: CASSPELYEQYF

j_gene: TRBJ2-7
abundance: -
v_gene: TRBV28
d_gene: TRBD1
CDR3nt: TGTGCCAGCACCTACAGGGGATATTACTACGAGCAGTACTTC
CDR3aa: CASTYRGYYYEQYF

j_gene: TRBJ1-5
abundance: -
v_gene: TRBV2
d_gene: -
CDR3nt: TGTGCCAGCAGCGACTTAGGGCAGGGTAATCAGCCCCAGCATTTT
CDR3aa: CASSDLGQGNQPQHF

j_gene: TRBJ1-5
abundance: -
v_gene: TRBV27
d_gene: -
CDR3nt: TGTGCCAGCAGTTTACTAGGGGGGGATCAGCCCCAGCATTTT
CDR3aa: CASSLLGGDQPQHF

j_gene: TRBJ1-2
abundance: large
v_gene: TRBV5-4
d_gene: -
CDR3nt: TGTGCCAGCAGCGCAAAACCTAACTATGGCTACACCTTC
CDR3aa: CASSAKPNYGYTF

j_gene: TRBJ2-1
abundance: few
v_gene: TRBV11-3
d_gene: -
CDR3nt: TGTGCCAGCAGCCAATATAGGAATGAGCAGTTCTTC
CDR3aa: CASSQYRNEQFF

j_gene: TRBJ2-3
abundance: -
v_gene: TRBV27
d_gene: -
CDR3nt: TGTGCCAGCGCTGATACTAACACAGATACGCAGTATTTT
CDR3aa: CASADTNTDTQYF

j_gene: TRBJ2-1
abundance: medium-sized
v_gene: TRBV19
d_gene: TRBD2
CDR3nt: TGTGCCAGTAGTATTAGCGGGAGGACGGGATACTCCTACAATGAGCAGTTCTTC
CDR3aa: CASSISGRTGYSYNEQFF

j_gene: TRBJ2-3
abundance: medium-sized
v_gene: TRBV6-1
d_gene: -
CDR3nt: TGTGCCAGCAGTGAAGGCCTAGCGAGAACTGTAGATACGCAGTATTTT
CDR3aa: CASSEGLARTVDTQYF

j_gene: TRBJ1-2
abundance: -
v_gene: TRBV5-4
d_gene: TRBD1
CDR3nt: TGTGCCAGCAGCTGGGGCAGGGGGCTGGATGGCTACACCTTC
CDR3aa: CASSWGRGLDGYTF

j_gene: TRBJ1-1
abundance: medium-sized
v_gene: TRBV28
d_gene: TRBD1
CDR3nt: TGTGCCAGCAGTTTGGAGGGGGCCGATGAAGCTTTCTTT
CDR3aa: CASSLEGADEAFF

j_gene: TRBJ2-7
abundance: few
v_gene: TRBV18
d_gene: -
CDR3nt: TGTGCCAGCTCACCGAGTTTTGTTTGGGGAGAGCAGTACTTC
CDR3aa: CASSPSFVWGEQYF

j_gene: TRBJ2-7
abundance: -
v_gene: TRBV4-1
d_gene: TRBD1
CDR3nt: TGCGCCAGCAGCCAAGCGATAGGACAGGCAGACGAGCAGTACTTC
CDR3aa: CASSQAIGQADEQYF

j_gene: TRBJ1-3
abundance: medium-sized
v_gene: TRBV29-1
d_gene: -
CDR3nt: TGCAGCGTTGCTACGGTCCCGAGCTCTGGAAACACCATATATTTT
CDR3aa: CSVATVPSSGNTIYF

j_gene: TRBJ2-7
abundance: few
v_gene: TRBV28
d_gene: -
CDR3nt: TGTGCCAGCAGGGGTGGTACGGCTCGCTCCTACGAGCAGTACTTC
CDR3aa: CASRGGTARSYEQYF

j_gene: TRBJ2-7
abundance: medium-sized
v_gene: TRBV6-5
d_gene: TRBD1
CDR3nt: TGTGCCAGCAGTTACAATACAGGGGTCGAGCAGTACTTC
CDR3aa: CASSYNTGVEQYF

j_gene: TRBJ2-1
abundance: -
v_gene: TRBV27
d_gene: TRBD2
CDR3nt: TGTGCCAGCAGTTTCCAGCGGGAAGGTAATGAGCAGTTCTTC
CDR3aa: CASSFQREGNEQFF

j_gene: TRBJ1-1
abundance: few
v_gene: TRBV14
d_gene: -
CDR3nt: TGTGCCAGCAGCCCGATCAACACTGAAGCTTTCTTT
CDR3aa: CASSPINTEAFF

j_gene: TRBJ1-4
abundance: medium-sized
v_gene: TRBV28
d_gene: -
CDR3nt: TGTGCCAGCAGTCTAGACGGACTGAATGAAAAACTGTTTTTT
CDR3aa: CASSLDGLNEKLFF

j_gene: TRBJ1-1
abundance: few
v_gene: TRBV11-2
d_gene: -
CDR3nt: TGTGCCAGCACCGAAGTAGCTGAAGCTTTCTTT
CDR3aa: CASTEVAEAFF

j_gene: TRBJ1-1
abundance: few
v_gene: TRBV29-1
d_gene: -
CDR3nt: TGCAGCGTTGATCTCTCCCAGGGGAACACTGAAGCTTTCTTT
CDR3aa: CSVDLSQGNTEAFF

j_gene: TRBJ2-2
abundance: few
v_gene: TRBV5-6
d_gene: -
CDR3nt: TGTGCCAGCAAATCCTGGGGGACCGGGGAGCTGTTTTTT
CDR3aa: CASKSWGTGELFF

j_gene: TRBJ1-1
abundance: -
v_gene: TRBV4-1
d_gene: -
CDR3nt: TGCGCCAGCAGCCCCCCGGGGCTCACTGAAGCTTTCTTT
CDR3aa: CASSPPGLTEAFF

j_gene: TRBJ2-5
abundance: -
v_gene: TRBV18
d_gene: -
CDR3nt: TGTGCCAGCTCACTCGGGGGTAGGCAGGGCAGGAGAGAGACCCAGTACTTC
CDR3aa: CASSLGGRQGRRETQYF

j_gene: TRBJ2-1
abundance: once
v_gene: TRBV13
d_gene: -
CDR3nt: TGTGCCAGCAGCTTGGGGCTAGAATACTACAATGAGCAGTTCTTC
CDR3aa: CASSLGLEYYNEQFF

j_gene: TRBJ1-1
abundance: medium-sized
v_gene: TRBV14
d_gene: -
CDR3nt: TGTGCCAGCAGCCAATTAGGGGGCACTGAAGCTTTCTTT
CDR3aa: CASSQLGGTEAFF

j_gene: TRBJ2-1
abundance: -
v_gene: TRBV6-5
d_gene: -
CDR3nt: TGTGCCAGCAGTCCCGGGCACGGCTCCTACAATGAGCAGTTCTTC
CDR3aa: CASSPGHGSYNEQFF

j_gene: TRBJ2-6
abundance: -
v_gene: TRBV7-2
d_gene: -
CDR3nt: TGTGCCAGCAGCTTAGGCCCTCGAGGGTTCGCCGGGGCCAACGTCCTGACTTTC
CDR3aa: CASSLGPRGFAGANVLTF

j_gene: TRBJ2-1
abundance: few
v_gene: TRBV7-6
d_gene: -
CDR3nt: TGTGCCAGCAGCTTTTTTGGCACGTCTTACAATGAGCAGTTCTTC
CDR3aa: CASSFFGTSYNEQFF

j_gene: TRBJ1-1
abundance: -
v_gene: TRBV27
d_gene: TRBD1
CDR3nt: TGTGCCAGCAGTCCGATCCAGGGGGAGGCTTTCTTT
CDR3aa: CASSPIQGEAFF

j_gene: TRBJ2-7
abundance: -
v_gene: TRBV2
d_gene: -
CDR3nt: TGTGCCAGCAGTGAAACAGCGCTGCAGGGGAGCTACGAGCAGTACTTC
CDR3aa: CASSETALQGSYEQYF

j_gene: TRBJ1-5
abundance: -
v_gene: TRBV7-9
d_gene: -
CDR3nt: TGTGCCAGCAGCCTCCTGAGGAGTCACAATCAGCCCCAGCATTTT
CDR3aa: CASSLLRSHNQPQHF